The 20 T cell receptor beta chains below all came from one sample that was sequenced in a study of T cell responses to AZD1222 COVID-19 vaccine. Here immunoSEQ multiplex PCR was the method, and the copy in TCRdb shows in-frame clones only, minus some. The sample holds fewer than 120,000 clones, approximately 90% seen once. This sample comprised peripheral blood, obtained on day 0 of AZD1222 vaccination. The receptors originated from an adult in good health.

This chain connects TRBV25-1 to TRBJ1-5; D is ambiguous. The CDR3 has 12 residues. Between the trimmed V and J ends, which lost 4 bases and 3 bases, there was a span of 4 bases. Per the germline V gene, CDR1 is MGHDK and CDR2 is SYGVNS. The CDR3: CASSAPNQPQHF. The CDR3 nucleotides read TGTGCCAGCAGTGCTCCCAATCAGCCCCAGCATTTT.

The sample holds one count of this clone. The rearrangement links TRBV24-1 to TRBJ1-4, with a weak D call TRBD1 (5 bases). Germline values: CDR1 KGHDR, CDR2 SFDVKD. V was cut by 12 bases and J by 0 bases, with 13 bases left in between. The CDR3 length is 14 residues. CDR3 in DNA: TGTGCCTCTCACGGACAAGCAACTAATGAAAAACTGTTTTTT. Amino acids: CASHGQATNEKLFF.

The chain couples TRBV5-1 to TRBJ2-5; D ambiguous. The CDR3 has 13 amino acids. Germline CDR1 reads SGHRS; CDR2 reads YFSETQ. The ends were cut back, 2 bases at V and 5 bases at J, with 10 bases in the middle. CDR3 amino acids: CASSFTNPETQYF. The CDR3 nucleotides are TGCGCCAGCAGCTTTACAAATCCGGAGACCCAGTACTTC.

This chain uses TRBV10-1 with TRBJ1-2; no definite D call. There are 14 residues in the CDR3. Looked up from germline, CDR1 is WNHNN and CDR2 is SYGVQD (reference sequence). Trimming shortened V by 0 bases and J by 0 bases, and 5 bases separated the two germline ends. CDR3 amino acids: CASSESPANYGYTF. The CDR3 coding sequence is TGCGCCAGCAGTGAGTCCCCGGCTAACTATGGCTACACCTTC.

The rearrangement joins TRBV7-9 to TRBJ1-4; D gene uncertain. The V end lost 2 bases, the J end lost 5 bases, and 12 bases lay between the germline ends. The CDR3 extends over 15 amino acids. Per the germline V gene, CDR1 is SEHNR and CDR2 is FQNEAQ (reference sequence). CDR3 protein: CASSLMGVQNEKLFF. DNA of the CDR3: TGTGCCAGCAGCTTAATGGGAGTCCAAAATGAAAAACTGTTTTTT.

J is TRBJ1-4 and V is TRBV18; D call uncertain. V was shortened by 4 bases and J by 5 bases, with 11 bases between the two germline ends. CDR1 KGHSH and CDR2 LQKENI come from the germline V gene. The CDR3 is made up of 14 amino acids. The CDR3 protein is CASSHGQSNEKLFF. The CDR3 coding sequence is TGTGCCAGCTCACACGGGCAGTCGAATGAAAAACTGTTTTTT.

The rearrangement joins TRBV6-5 to TRBJ2-7; D is perhaps TRBD2 (5 bases). The ends were cut back, 0 bases at V and 6 bases at J, with 6 bases in the middle. In germline, CDR1 is MNHEY, CDR2 SVGAGI. The CDR3 length is 12 residues. CDR3 loop: CASSYSRGEQYF. The CDR3 region has the DNA TGTGCCAGCAGTTACTCCCGGGGCGAGCAGTACTTC.

The chain uses TRBV12-3 or TRBV12-4 and TRBJ2-1; D is uncertain. The CDR3 sequence is 13 residues long. V was shortened by 3 bases and J by 2 bases, with 5 bases between the two germline ends. The CDR3 region is CASSFDPYNEQFF. Written as DNA, the CDR3 is TGTGCCAGCAGTTTTGACCCCTACAATGAGCAGTTCTTC.

The chain couples TRBV5-1 to TRBJ1-2, with D tentatively TRBD1 (5 bases). In germline, CDR1 is SGHRS, CDR2 YFSETQ. The CDR3 has 14 amino acids. Between the trimmed V and J ends, which lost 4 bases and 7 bases, there was a span of 17 bases. In nucleotides, the CDR3 is TGCGCCAGCAGCCCCTCCGGGACGGGGTCTGGCTACACCTTC. Encoded protein: CASSPSGTGSGYTF.

This chain connects TRBV18 to TRBJ1-1; D is unresolved. Germline-derived CDR1 and CDR2 are KGHSH and LQKENI. This CDR3 has 15 amino acids. Trimming shortened V by 3 bases and J by 0 bases, and 11 bases separated the two germline ends. DNA of the CDR3: TGTGCCAGCTCACCGACACTGCAGATGAACACTGAAGCTTTCTTT. Protein sequence: CASSPTLQMNTEAFF.

The rearrangement uses TRBV27 and TRBJ1-6; no clear D gene. Germline V lookup: CDR1 MNHEY, CDR2 SMNVEV (reference sequence). The CDR3 contains 13 residues. V lost 2 bases and J lost 13, with 12 bases in between. CDR3 coding DNA: TGTGCCAGCAGTTTAAGCCCCGGTATCCCCCTCCACTTT. Amino acids: CASSLSPGIPLHF.

The V call is TRBV29-1, the J call TRBJ1-1, with TRBD1 matching 7 bases. CDR1 and CDR2 from the germline V gene are SQVTM and ANQGSEA. The CDR3 covers 17 residues. V trimming: 3 bases; J trimming: 0 bases; junction bases outside the gene matches: 13. CDR3 residues: CSVDNRGLTIMNTEAFF. The DNA for the CDR3 is TGCAGCGTTGACAACAGGGGACTCACCATAATGAACACTGAAGCTTTCTTT.

The V and J genes are TRBV19 and TRBJ1-2; D unclear. The ends were cut back, 3 bases at V and 7 bases at J, with 12 bases in the middle. The CDR3 consists of 13 residues. CDR1 and CDR2 (germline): LNHDA, SQIVND (reference sequence). The CDR3 protein is CASSIPPAVGYTF. CDR3 DNA sequence: TGTGCCAGTAGTATCCCGCCGGCGGTTGGCTACACCTTC.

The chain couples TRBV4-1 to TRBJ1-5; D not resolved. V shed 2 bases and J shed 4 bases, with 9 bases lying between them. This CDR3 spans 14 amino acids. The germline CDR1 and CDR2 sequences are MGHRA and YSYEKL. CDR3 protein: CASSQQMGNQPQHF. The CDR3 DNA sequence: TGCGCCAGCAGCCAACAGATGGGGAATCAGCCCCAGCATTTT.

This clone was detected only once. J is TRBJ1-6 and V is TRBV3-1 (or the pseudogene TRBV3-2); perhaps TRBD1 as D (6 bases). The CDR3 has 14 amino acids. The V and J ends lost 1 base and 7 bases respectively, with 8 bases between them. Germline CDR1 reads LGHDT; CDR2 reads YNNKEL (reference sequence). The CDR3 DNA is TGTGCCAGCAGCCAAGGGACAGAAAATTCACCCCTCCACTTT. Protein sequence: CASSQGTENSPLHF.

The chain links TRBV25-1 to TRBJ1-5; TRBD1 might be the D (6 bases). V was clipped by 6 bases and J by 3 bases, with 12 bases between them. Germline assignment: CDR1 MGHDK and CDR2 SYGVNS. This CDR3 region has 14 residues. CDR3 region: CASSPDRHNQPQHF. DNA of the CDR3: TGTGCCAGCAGCCCAGACAGGCACAATCAGCCCCAGCATTTT.

The chain uses TRBV24-1 and TRBJ2-3; 11 bases are a match to TRBD2. After removal of 4 bases from V and 5 bases from J, the junction contained 10 bases not matched to a gene. Germline CDR1 reads KGHDR; CDR2 reads SFDVKD. The CDR3 spans 17 residues. The CDR3 nucleotides are TGTGCCACCAGTGACCGTCGCACTAGCGGGAGAGGAGATACGCAGTATTTT. Its protein is CATSDRRTSGRGDTQYF.

The V and J genes are TRBV11-2 and TRBJ1-1; tentative D call: TRBD1 (6 bases). V lost 6 bases and J 4 bases, leaving 36 bases between the germline ends. This CDR3 spans 21 amino acids. Germline CDR1 reads SGHAT; CDR2 reads FQNNGV. DNA of the CDR3: TGTGCCAGCAGTTCTCAAGTGGGTAACTGGGGGGCTCTGTATGGCCTCACTGAAGCTTTCTTT. It specifies CASSSQVGNWGALYGLTEAFF. The full variable domain, its missing parts supplied by reference TRBV11-2 and TRBJ1-1, is EAGVAQSPRYKIIEKRQSVAFWCNPISGHATLYWYQQILGQGPKLLIQFQNNGVVDDSQLPKDRFSAERLKGVDSTLKIQPAKLEDSAVYLCASSSQVGNWGALYGLTEAFFGQGTRLTVV.

The chain joins TRBV19 to TRBJ2-5, with no clear D. Germline CDR1 LNHDA, CDR2 SQIVND (reference sequence). This CDR3 has 15 amino acids. V lost 3 bases and J lost 4, with 15 bases in between. CDR3 region: CASSISGNSRETQYF. The CDR3 nucleotides read TGTGCCAGTAGTATTTCAGGAAATAGCAGAGAGACCCAGTACTTC.

The chain uses TRBV5-4 and TRBJ2-2, with 10 bases fitting TRBD2. The length of the CDR3 is 16 residues. Germline V CDR1 and CDR2: SGHNT, YYREEE (reference sequence). Trimming removed 0 bases from V and 2 bases from J; junction bases left unmatched: 1. This CDR3 reads CASSLGTSGNTGELFF. The DNA of the CDR3 is TGTGCCAGCAGCTTGGGGACTAGCGGAAACACCGGGGAGCTGTTTTTT.